Shown below are 24 T cell receptor beta chains from a single sample sequenced in a study of T-cell memory formation after mild COVID-19. TCRdb independently ran MiXCR on the 5' RACE reads; one entry per CDR3 protein. Of approximately 44,000 distinct CDR3 sequences in the sample, 7.3% were seen once. The material sequenced was PBMCs or a T cell subset sorted from them (not recorded which). The receptors shown here come from a man between 18 and 29 years old who had mild COVID-19 (a few samples of this study predate the infection). Cell type and time point are not known.

This clonotype was detected many times. The CDR3: CASSRDSPDTQYF. As DNA, the CDR3 is TGTGCCAGCAGCCGGGACAGCCCGGATACGCAGTATTTT. This chain links TRBV5-6 with TRBJ2-3; TRBD1 aligns across 7 bases. Germline V CDR1 and CDR2: SGHDT, YYEEEE. Unmatched junction bases numbered 5, after V lost 4 bases and J lost 6 bases. The CDR3 is made up of 13 amino acids.

The chain is built from TRBV7-9 and TRBJ1-4; 7 bases are shared with TRBD1. The CDR3 covers 18 residues. V gave up 5 bases and J gave up 2 bases; unmatched junction bases: 14. Germline V lookup: CDR1 SEHNR, CDR2 FQNEAQ (reference sequence). The CDR3, as DNA: TGTGCCAGCAGCCCAGGGGGGACTGGGAGGACGACTAATGAAAAACTGTTTTTT. This codes for CASSPGGTGRTTNEKLFF.

There are a few counts of this clonotype. The gene calls are TRBV5-1 and TRBJ2-3; no firm D call. The CDR3 is made up of 14 amino acids. V lost 1 base and J 5 bases, leaving 11 bases between the germline ends. Germline CDR1 and CDR2: SGHRS and YFSETQ. For the CDR3, the DNA is TGCGCCAGCAGCTTGCTAGGTAGTCGAGATACGCAGTATTTT. Protein: CASSLLGSRDTQYF.

V and J are TRBV5-1 and TRBJ1-2; a weak D match, TRBD1 (6 bases). CDR1 SGHRS and CDR2 YFSETQ come from the germline V gene. V was shortened by 5 bases and J by 5 bases, with 25 bases between the two germline ends. The CDR3 covers 17 residues. In DNA form, the CDR3 reads TGCGCCAGCAGTTCTTATACAGGGCGGCCGCCAACATATGGCTACACCTTC. It encodes CASSSYTGRPPTYGYTF.

The rearrangement uses TRBV5-1 and TRBJ2-5, with 10 bases lining up with TRBD2. This CDR3 contains 17 residues. V dropped 0 bases and J dropped 3; count of bases not matched to a gene: 8. Germline assignment: CDR1 SGHRS and CDR2 YFSETQ. The DNA for the CDR3 is TGCGCCAGCAGCTTGGCCACGGCTAGCGGGAGAAAAGAGACCCAGTACTTC. As protein: CASSLATASGRKETQYF.

This clonotype was counted many times. This chain joins TRBV6-2 or TRBV6-3 and TRBJ1-1; D is unclear. V was pared by 6 bases and J by 2 bases, with 7 bases between. This CDR3 has 12 amino acids. Per germline, CDR1 MNHEY and CDR2 SVGEGT. The CDR3 coding sequence is TGTGCCAGCAGAAGACACAACACTGAAGCTTTCTTT. This encodes CASRRHNTEAFF.

This sequence joins TRBV4-2 and TRBJ1-2; D unclear. There are 13 residues in the CDR3. Looked up from germline, CDR1 is LGHNA and CDR2 is YNFKEQ. Trimming removed 5 bases at V and 10 bases at J, with 17 bases between. CDR3 nucleotide sequence: TGTGCCAGCAGCAAGACGGACTTGGAATCCTACACCTTC. This sequence encodes CASSKTDLESYTF.

This clonotype was detected many times. The V gene is TRBV12-3 or TRBV12-4, the J gene TRBJ2-1; 8 bases align to TRBD2. Germline trimming cut 1 base from V and 3 bases from J; bases unmatched to any gene: 2. The CDR3 extends over 15 amino acids. The CDR3, as DNA: TGTGCCAGCAGTTTAGGCGGGAGGCGCTACAATGAGCAGTTCTTC. It encodes CASSLGGRRYNEQFF.

This clonotype was seen ten or more times. The chain carries TRBV4-1 and TRBJ1-1; 7 nucleotides agree with TRBD1. CDR3 length equals 14 residues. In germline, CDR1 is MGHRA, CDR2 YSYEKL. The junction had 3 bases not matched to a gene; V was cut back by 5 bases and J by 0 bases. Here the CDR3 DNA reads TGCGCCAGCAGCGACAGGGCTCTGAACACTGAAGCTTTCTTT. Translated, it gives CASSDRALNTEAFF.

This clonotype was seen repeatedly, ten times or more. This sequence joins TRBV6-5 and TRBJ1-2; the D gene is possibly TRBD1 (5 bases). V shed 5 bases and J shed 4 bases, with 17 bases lying between them. The CDR3 length is 15 residues. Germline values: CDR1 MNHEY, CDR2 SVGAGI. The CDR3 region is CASSSQGTGSYGYTF. The CDR3 DNA sequence: TGTGCCAGCAGTAGTCAGGGTACGGGCAGCTATGGCTACACCTTC.

The chain is built from TRBV20-1 and TRBJ2-5, with D tentatively TRBD2 (5 bases). The CDR3 has 12 amino acids. In germline, CDR1 is DFQATT, CDR2 SNEGSKA (reference sequence). CDR3 bases: TGCAGCCCCTGGGCGGGCCGGGAGACCCAGTACTTC. Its protein is CSPWAGRETQYF.

V usage is TRBV7-3 and J usage is TRBJ2-3, with TRBD2 identical over 14 bases. The CDR3 is 16 amino acids. The V gene's germline CDR1 is SGHTA and CDR2 FQGTGA. Trimming removed 5 bases from V and 2 bases from J; junction bases left unmatched: 3. In DNA, the CDR3 is TGTGCCAGCAGCCCGGGACTAGCGGGGGCCACAGATACGCAGTATTTT. Translation gives CASSPGLAGATDTQYF.

The chain is built from TRBV7-9 and TRBJ2-3; unclear D gene. V dropped 1 base and J dropped 6 bases, with 8 bases sitting between them. Per the germline V gene, CDR1 is SEHNR and CDR2 is FQNEAQ (reference sequence). This CDR3 is 13 amino acids long. CDR3 residues: CASSLVSSDTQYF. The CDR3 region has the DNA TGTGCCAGCAGCTTAGTTAGCTCCGATACGCAGTATTTT.

There are a few counts of this clonotype. V and J are TRBV7-2 and TRBJ2-3; D uncertain. Trimming took 6 bases from V and 0 from J, leaving 13 bases between them. CDR1 SGHTA and CDR2 FQGNSA come from the germline V gene. The CDR3 consists of 15 residues. CDR3 in amino acids: CASRRDGTSTDTQYF. As DNA, the CDR3 is TGTGCCAGCAGACGCGACGGTACTAGCACAGATACGCAGTATTTT.

V gene TRBV7-9 combines with J gene TRBJ2-1; D perhaps matches TRBD2 (6 bases). CDR1 is SEHNR and CDR2 is FQNEAQ in the germline V gene (reference sequence). The CDR3 covers 15 residues. The V and J ends lost 1 base and 7 bases respectively, with 14 bases between them. As DNA, the CDR3 is TGTGCCAGCAGCTTAGTGAGCTCGGGGGAGAATGAGCAGTTCTTC. Amino acid sequence: CASSLVSSGENEQFF.

This clonotype was detected ten times or more. The chain joins TRBV6-6 to TRBJ1-6; TRBD1 might be the D (6 bases). From germline, CDR1 is MNHNY and CDR2 SVGAGI (reference sequence). V gave up 7 bases and J gave up 7 bases, with 14 bases separating them. This CDR3 has 14 amino acids. Here the CDR3 DNA reads TGTGCCAGCAACGTGCAGGGGAGAAATTCACCCCTCCACTTT. Residues: CASNVQGRNSPLHF.

This clonotype appeared a few times. The chain uses TRBV28 and TRBJ2-7; tentatively, D is TRBD2 (5 bases). The CDR3 runs to 15 residues. The germline CDR1 and CDR2 sequences are MDHEN and SYDVKM. V was trimmed by 4 bases and J by 2 bases, leaving 15 bases between them. This CDR3 reads CASSSGNSLAYEQYF. DNA of the CDR3: TGTGCCAGCAGTTCGGGGAACAGTCTCGCCTACGAGCAGTACTTC. The whole variable domain, filled in from reference TRBV28 and TRBJ2-7, reads DVKVTQSSRYLVKRTGEKVFLECVQDMDHENMFWYRQDPGLGLRLIYFSYDVKMKEKGDIPEGYSVSREKKERFSLILESASTNQTSMYLCASSSGNSLAYEQYFGPGTRLTVT.

This clonotype has just a few counts. The gene calls are TRBV4-2 and TRBJ2-1; D is unresolved. The V gene lost 4 bases and the J gene lost 12 bases, with 16 bases spanning the gap. The CDR3 is 13 amino acids. The germline V gene encodes CDR1 LGHNA and CDR2 YNFKEQ. The CDR3 bases are TGTGCCAGCAGCCCCCACCCTGCTCCTGGGCAGTTCTTC. It specifies CASSPHPAPGQFF.

This clonotype was detected only a few times. The chain carries TRBV7-2 and TRBJ2-1; D is unresolved. Germline CDR1 and CDR2: SGHTA and FQGNSA. Trimming stripped 0 bases from V and 6 bases from J, with 12 bases between. There are 15 residues in the CDR3. CDR3 nucleotides: TGTGCCAGCAGCTTAGCGCTGGCCTCCCGCAATGAGCAGTTCTTC. This translates into CASSLALASRNEQFF.

This clonotype was observed a handful of times. This chain uses TRBV7-2 with TRBJ1-5; D possibly corresponds to TRBD1 (5 bases). Trimming shortened V by 5 bases and J by 6 bases, and 14 bases separated the two germline ends. This CDR3 has 14 amino acids. The germline gives CDR1 SGHTA, CDR2 FQGNSA. The CDR3 DNA sequence: TGTGCCAGCAGCAAATCGCCAGGGTCTCAGCCCCAGCATTTT. Translation gives CASSKSPGSQPQHF.

This clonotype was detected ten times or more. The chain employs TRBV6-5 and TRBJ2-2; 7 bases map to TRBD1. The V gene's germline CDR1 is MNHEY and CDR2 SVGAGI. V was pared by 1 base and J by 3 bases, with 8 bases of the junction left unmatched. The CDR3 sequence is 17 residues long. The CDR3 sequence: CASSYYPQGVDTGELFF. In DNA, the CDR3 is TGTGCCAGCAGTTACTACCCCCAGGGGGTCGACACCGGGGAGCTGTTTTTT.

This clonotype appeared a few times. The DNA for the CDR3 is TGCGCCAGCAGCAGAGGACAGGCGGCCGGGGAGCTGTTTTTT. Amino acids: CASSRGQAAGELFF. The chain uses TRBV5-1 and TRBJ2-2; 7 positions agree with TRBD1. The CDR3 is 14 residues long. V shed 4 bases and J 6 bases; nucleotides not matched to a gene: 6. Germline V gene data show CDR1 as SGHRS and CDR2 as YFSETQ.

V is TRBV5-1 and J is TRBJ2-1, with 7 bases matching TRBD1. The CDR3 runs 14 residues. Losses at the gene ends were 5 bases for V and 3 bases for J; bases not matched to a gene: 5. From germline, CDR1 is SGHRS and CDR2 YFSETQ. Here the CDR3 reads CASSQQGNYNEQFF. The CDR3 DNA follows: TGCGCCAGCAGTCAACAGGGGAACTACAATGAGCAGTTCTTC.

This clonotype was recorded many times. This rearrangement joins TRBV2 to TRBJ2-2, with 8 nucleotides matching TRBD1. V lost 2 bases, J lost 6 bases, and 8 bases stayed unmatched. The CDR3 has 16 residues. Germline CDR1 reads SNHLY; CDR2 reads FYNNEI. In DNA, the CDR3 is TGTGCCAGCAGTGAAAGGCAGGGGGCCTTGGCCGGGGAGCTGTTTTTT. Amino acid sequence: CASSERQGALAGELFF.